Below are 5 T cell receptor beta chains sequenced from a single sample in a study of identical twins. TCRdb re-derived calls from the 5' RACE reads in MiXCR, one entry per CDR3 protein. Of more than 400,000 distinct CDR3 sequences listed, roughly 15% are singletons. This sample also belongs to another study, concerning yellow fever vaccine responses in identical twins.

Sequencing input: CD4+ T cells sorted from blood. The origin of the receptors is a woman aged 18-29 years in good health.

This clonotype was picked up a small number of times. The chain recombines TRBV5-4 with TRBJ1-1; 7 bases are shared with TRBD1. The junction had 11 bases not matched to a gene; V was cut back by 4 bases and J by 8 bases. The length of the CDR3 is 14 residues. Per the germline V gene, CDR1 is SGHNT and CDR2 is YYREEE (reference sequence). The CDR3 DNA is TGTGCCAGCAGCGGTTCCGGGACAGACCACGAAGCTTTCTTT. Translation gives CASSGSGTDHEAFF.

The chain carries TRBV20-1 and TRBJ2-1; D is uncertain. V lost 6 bases, J lost 2 bases, and 14 bases lay in between. The CDR3 extends over 14 amino acids. Germline V gene data show CDR1 as DFQATT and CDR2 as SNEGSKA (reference sequence). CDR3 amino acids: CSAPGRRAYNEQFF. The CDR3 region has the DNA TGCAGTGCCCCCGGGCGCCGGGCCTACAATGAGCAGTTCTTC.

This clonotype was counted between two and nine times. The chain recombines TRBV4-1 with TRBJ2-1; tentative D call: TRBD1 (6 bases). The V end lost 4 bases, the J end lost 1 base, and 20 bases lay between the germline ends. Germline V lookup: CDR1 MGHRA, CDR2 YSYEKL. The CDR3 has 18 residues. The CDR3 loop reads CASSPPSTGLRSYNEQFF. Written as DNA, the CDR3 is TGCGCCAGCAGCCCGCCCAGCACAGGGTTAAGGTCCTACAATGAGCAGTTCTTC.

This chain joins TRBV2 and TRBJ2-3; TRBD2 might be the D (6 bases). CDR1 SNHLY and CDR2 FYNNEI come from the germline V gene. This CDR3 region has 16 residues. The V gene lost 0 bases and the J gene lost 0 bases, with 10 bases spanning the gap. The CDR3 reads CASSEAGLTSTDTQYF. DNA for the CDR3: TGTGCCAGCAGTGAAGCGGGACTGACTAGCACAGATACGCAGTATTTT. Combining the CDR3 with reference TRBV2 and TRBJ2-3 gives the whole variable domain EPEVTQTPSHQVTQMGQEVILRCVPISNHLYFYWYRQILGQKVEFLVSFYNNEISEKSEIFDDQFSVERPDGSNFTLKIRSTKLEDSAMYFCASSEAGLTSTDTQYFGPGTRLTVL.

The genes are TRBV28 and TRBJ2-7; 8 nucleotides agree with TRBD2. The V gene end was trimmed by 9 bases and the J gene end by 3 bases; junction bases not matched to a gene: 7. This CDR3 has 13 amino acids. Germline V CDR1 and CDR2: MDHEN, SYDVKM. The CDR3 bases are TGTGCCAGTCGCCGGGGGGGACGCTACGAGCAGTACTTC. Protein product: CASRRGGRYEQYF.